This entry describes one TCR beta chain. There are 15 residues in the CDR3. The J segment lost 0 bases and the V segment lost 3 bases, leaving 2 bases of the junction unmatched. Germline values: CDR1 SGHTA, CDR2 FQGNSA. Per the original data handling: Estimation of nucleated cell counts was performed using reference gene primer amplification. Produced via immunoSEQ multiplex PCR; TCRdb's table is partial and in-frame only. That table supplies the V and J calls and clone size; D and trimming were determined from the DNA. Among 350,000 to 400,000 clones listed, approximately 86% were seen once. The sample belongs to a study of blood T cell repertoires in COVID-19. On the study more broadly: Material from acute and convalescent COVID-19 was sourced from the United States, Italy and Spain. Sources were T cells, B-cell-depleted T cells, or PBMCs; the material itself was cDNA or gDNA.

It was during active infection that Seattle patients were enrolled and then longitudinally followed. The sequenced material came from peripheral blood. The V and J genes are TRBV7-2 and TRBJ2-1; 7 nucleotides match TRBD2. The sequence was obtained from an older woman with COVID-19, enrolled during active disease. The CDR3, as DNA: TGTGCCAGCAGCTTGGGACTAACCTCCTACAATGAGCAGTTCTTC. Residues: CASSLGLTSYNEQFF.